The clone carrying this T cell receptor (beta chain) has only a few counts. Its antigen is currently unknown. CDR1 and CDR2 from the germline V gene are LNHDA and SQIVND (reference sequence). This CDR3 region has 15 residues. V shed 0 bases, J shed 2 bases, and the junction held 1 base outside the gene matches. Using its own MiXCR run on the RT-PCR reads, TCRdb lists one record per CDR3 protein. The sample contains approximately 530,000 distinct CDR3 sequences, roughly 13% of which appear only once. The data were taken from a study of response to subunit inactivated influenza vaccine. Notes on the study in general: Few additional T cells are recruited per seasonal influenza vaccination, authors suggested.

This receptor was obtained from a man aged 45 to 65 who received an inactivated influenza vaccine. The chain employs TRBV19 and TRBJ1-1, with TRBD1 matching over 9 bases. The sample consisted of PBMCs from blood, taken roughly 47 days after vaccination. CDR3 in DNA: TGTGCCAGTAGTATAGAGGGACAGGGTAACACTGAAGCTTTCTTT. It specifies CASSIEGQGNTEAFF.